Detailed here is one T cell receptor (beta chain). Original methodology: The authors estimated nucleated cell counts from reference gene primer amplification. Generated by immunoSEQ multiplex PCR, the TCRdb table keeps only in-frame clones and is missing some. V, J and clone size are those of that table, while D and trimming were read from the DNA. The sample has 170,000 or so clones; 75% to 90% are singletons. The entry originates in a study of blood T cell repertoires in COVID-19. Looking at the study overall: Samples representing acute and convalescent COVID-19 were sourced from the United States, Italy and Spain. Nucleic acid was either cDNA or gDNA, and it came from T cells, B-cell-depleted T cells, or PBMCs.

The sequence came from a woman aged 60-75 years with acute or convalescent COVID-19. The source material was peripheral blood.

CDR3 bases: TGTGCCAGCAGTGGTGACAGGGGAGGTGAAAAACTGTTTTTT. Protein: CASSGDRGGEKLFF. The genes are TRBV9 and TRBJ1-4; 8 positions agree with TRBD1. CDR1 SGDLS and CDR2 YYNGEE come from the germline V gene. V shed 5 bases, J shed 7 bases, and the junction held 7 bases outside the gene matches. The CDR3 extends over 14 amino acids.